This T cell receptor beta chain was recorded in a study of blood T cell repertoires in COVID-19. Study-wide context: T cells, B-cell-depleted T cells, or PBMCs provided the cDNA or gDNA that served as material.

This CDR3 is built from 14 residues. CDR1 MNHEY and CDR2 SMNVEV come from the germline V gene (reference sequence). The V and J ends lost 7 bases and 4 bases, in that order; junction bases with no gene match: 5. TCRdb keeps only in-frame clones here, not all; method: immunoSEQ multiplex PCR. The sample yields about 170,000 clones, around 84% seen once. The chain combines TRBV27 with TRBJ2-1, with 9 bases fitting TRBD1. Sequencing input: peripheral blood. The sequence derives from a woman between 70 and 85 years old with COVID-19, enrolled during active disease. CDR3 DNA sequence: TGTGCCAGCACCAGGACAGGGGAATACAATGAGCAGTTCTTC. It translates to CASTRTGEYNEQFF.